The next 24 T cell receptor beta chains were all read from a single sample in a study of human T cells and chemical hapten exposure. Time point here: patch test 2, 6 weeks after DPC sensitization. Treatment here: therapeutic diphenylcyclopropenone sensitization with weekly scalp DPC. TCRdb used MiXCR to reprocess the RACE reads, holding one entry per CDR3 protein. The table includes about 110,000 distinct CDR3 sequences, 9.2% detected once. Material: whole blood, obtained in connection with sensitization to the hapten diphenylcyclopropenone (DPC). These receptors were taken from a woman aged 40 to 50 with alopecia areata. Some clones in this sample may be carry-over from other donors' samples.

This sequence joins TRBV7-2 and TRBJ2-2; 7 nucleotides line up with TRBD1. This CDR3 contains 13 residues. V dropped 5 bases and J dropped 5; count of bases not matched to a gene: 2. Germline V CDR1 and CDR2: SGHTA, FQGNSA. CDR3 amino acids: CASSTRGTGELFF. The CDR3 region has the DNA TGTGCCAGCAGCACCAGGGGGACCGGGGAGCTGTTTTTT.

V is TRBV3-1 and J is TRBJ1-1; D may be TRBD1 (6 bases). V was cut by 4 bases and J by 10 bases, with 13 bases left in between. The CDR3 is 12 residues long. CDR1 and CDR2 (germline): LGHDT, YNNKEL (reference sequence). The CDR3 spells CASSRVQGRAFF. In nucleotides, the CDR3 is TGTGCCAGCAGCCGCGTACAGGGTAGAGCTTTCTTT.

A few counts support this clonotype. The J gene is TRBJ2-1, the V gene TRBV20-1, with 9 bases fitting TRBD1. CDR3 length equals 13 residues. Germline V CDR1 and CDR2: DFQATT, SNEGSKA (reference sequence). V dropped 3 bases and J dropped 9; count of bases not matched to a gene: 6. This CDR3 is CSASRDRVAEQFF. For the CDR3, the DNA is TGCAGTGCTAGCCGGGACAGGGTTGCTGAGCAGTTCTTC.

This clonotype was seen a few times. This chain links TRBV5-6 with TRBJ2-7, with D perhaps given as TRBD1 or TRBD2 (5 bases each). This CDR3 contains 13 residues. V was trimmed by 4 bases and J by 2 bases, leaving 10 bases between them. Germline CDR1 reads SGHDT; CDR2 reads YYEEEE. The chain's CDR3 is CASSAGTTYEQYF. In DNA, the CDR3 is TGTGCCAGCAGCGCCGGGACCACCTACGAGCAGTACTTC.

This clonotype appeared a few times. CDR3 region: CASSRRDLNTGELFF. The CDR3 nucleotides read TGTGCCAGCAGCCGCCGGGACCTGAACACCGGGGAGCTGTTTTTT. This rearrangement joins TRBV12-3 or TRBV12-4 to TRBJ2-2; D may match TRBD1 or TRBD2 (5 bases each). CDR3 length: 15 amino acids. V lost 6 bases to trimming and J lost 1 base, with 12 bases between them.

This clonotype was detected many times. This rearrangement joins TRBV20-1 to TRBJ2-3; tentatively, D is TRBD2 (5 bases). Trimming removed 4 bases at V and 5 bases at J, with 13 bases between. CDR3 length: 13 amino acids. The V gene's germline CDR1 is DFQATT and CDR2 SNEGSKA (reference sequence). This CDR3 is CSANSRGRDTQYF. The DNA for the CDR3 is TGCAGTGCTAACAGCCGGGGAAGAGATACGCAGTATTTT.

The chain recombines TRBV3-1 with TRBJ2-4; D uncertain. CDR3 length equals 17 residues. Per the germline V gene, CDR1 is LGHDT and CDR2 is YNNKEL (reference sequence). V gave up 0 bases and J gave up 0 bases, with 12 bases separating them. The CDR3 is CASSQDRADGAKNIQYF. Written as DNA, the CDR3 is TGTGCCAGCAGCCAAGATCGGGCAGACGGAGCCAAAAACATTCAGTACTTC.

Here the CDR3 reads CAWSVLTENSPLHF. In nucleotides, the CDR3 is TGTGCCTGGAGTGTACTAACTGAAAATTCACCCCTCCACTTT. The V call is TRBV30, the J call TRBJ1-6; D call uncertain. This CDR3 region has 14 residues. V dropped 0 bases and J dropped 7 bases, with 10 bases sitting between them. Germline V lookup: CDR1 GTSNPN, CDR2 SVGIG (reference sequence).

The chain combines TRBV27 with TRBJ2-7; 9 positions agree with TRBD1. The CDR3 has 14 residues. Germline V CDR1 and CDR2: MNHEY, SMNVEV (reference sequence). After removal of 9 bases from V and 4 bases from J, the junction contained 10 bases not matched to a gene. DNA of the CDR3: TGTGCCAGTCATAGACAGGGGGGCGGGTACGAGCAGTACTTC. Its translation: CASHRQGGGYEQYF.

This clonotype occurred a few times. This chain links TRBV6-2 or TRBV6-3 with TRBJ2-7; 10 nucleotides align to TRBD1. Trimming at V came to 2 bases and at J to 2 bases, leaving 3 bases not matched to a gene. The CDR3 extends over 15 amino acids. From germline, CDR1 is MNHEY and CDR2 SVGEGT. CDR3 coding DNA: TGTGCCAGCAGTTACCAGGGGACAGGGGCCTACGAGCAGTACTTC. Encoded protein: CASSYQGTGAYEQYF.

CDR3 amino acids: CASSSGTSYEQYF. In nucleotides, the CDR3 is TGTGCCAGTTCTAGCGGGACCTCCTACGAGCAGTACTTC. The rearrangement uses TRBV28 and TRBJ2-7, with 9 bases that match TRBD2. The length of the CDR3 is 13 residues. Germline V lookup: CDR1 MDHEN, CDR2 SYDVKM. V dropped 9 bases and J dropped 0; count of bases not matched to a gene: 3. The full variable domain, in which reference TRBV28 and TRBJ2-7 provide the parts outside the CDR3, is DVKVTQSSRYLVKRTGEKVFLECVQDMDHENMFWYRQDPGLGLRLIYFSYDVKMKEKGDIPEGYSVSREKKERFSLILESASTNQTSMYLCASSSGTSYEQYFGPGTRLTVT.

This clonotype was found a few times. The chain links TRBV12-3 or TRBV12-4 to TRBJ2-7; either TRBD1 or TRBD2 may fit D (6 bases each). This CDR3 comprises 14 residues. Trimming left V 6 bases short and J 6 bases short, with 18 bases between. The CDR3 DNA reads TGTGCCAGCAGATTTTCGGAGGGGGAGGCCGAGCAGTACTTC. Protein product: CASRFSEGEAEQYF.

This clonotype has at least ten counts. The CDR3 DNA reads as TGTGCCTGGAGCGCCCGAACTGACAGGGTCTTTAGCTCCTACGAGCAGTACTTC. It is translated as CAWSARTDRVFSSYEQYF. The rearrangement uses TRBV30 and TRBJ2-7; 7 positions agree with TRBD1. The CDR3 is made up of 18 amino acids. V dropped 3 bases and J dropped 0; count of bases not matched to a gene: 17. Germline V CDR1 and CDR2: GTSNPN, SVGIG (reference sequence).

In its sample, this clonotype was seen a few times. V and J are TRBV18 and TRBJ1-3; D not certain. The CDR3 is 16 amino acids. Trimming removed 3 bases from V and 0 bases from J, with 12 bases in between. Per the germline V gene, CDR1 is KGHSH and CDR2 is LQKENI. The CDR3 is CASSPATPSSGNTIYF. The CDR3 DNA is TGTGCCAGCTCACCGGCGACGCCGAGCTCTGGAAACACCATATATTTT.

The CDR3 loop is CASSFGPLTEAFF. In DNA, the CDR3 is TGTGCCAGCAGTTTTGGCCCGTTAACTGAAGCTTTCTTT. The chain links TRBV28 to TRBJ1-1; D is unclear. CDR3 length: 13 amino acids. Germline lookup yields CDR1 MDHEN and CDR2 SYDVKM. The V end was cut by 3 bases, the J end by 5 bases, with 10 bases between.

This clonotype has just a few counts. This chain uses TRBV5-1 with TRBJ1-3, with TRBD1 identical over 8 bases. The CDR3 spans 17 residues. CDR1 and CDR2 (germline): SGHRS, YFSETQ. The V gene end was trimmed by 4 bases and the J gene end by 4 bases; junction bases not matched to a gene: 13. DNA of the CDR3: TGCGCCAGCAGCCCACATTCGCAGGGGGCGAGGGGAAACACCATATATTTT. Translated, it gives CASSPHSQGARGNTIYF.

This clonotype has more than one count but fewer than ten. The chain links TRBV7-2 to TRBJ2-1; 12 bases are shared with TRBD2. Germline lookup yields CDR1 SGHTA and CDR2 FQGNSA. The CDR3 is 16 residues long. J lost 4 bases, V lost 5 bases, and 6 bases had no gene match. CDR3 bases: TGTGCCAGCAGCGGCGGGACTAGCGGGTCTTACAATGAGCAGTTCTTC. Translation gives CASSGGTSGSYNEQFF.

The V call is TRBV5-1, the J call TRBJ1-4; a possible D gene is TRBD1 (5 bases). Germline lookup yields CDR1 SGHRS and CDR2 YFSETQ. V was trimmed by 4 bases and J by 5 bases, leaving 21 bases between them. The CDR3 runs to 17 residues. CDR3: CASSAAFGGALNEKLFF. In nucleotides, the CDR3 is TGCGCCAGCAGCGCGGCGTTTGGCGGGGCGCTCAATGAAAAACTGTTTTTT.

Only a few counts were recorded for this clonotype. The rearrangement links TRBV28 to TRBJ2-2; weak D call: TRBD1 (5 bases). The CDR3 consists of 13 residues. Per germline, CDR1 MDHEN and CDR2 SYDVKM. The V and J ends lost 6 bases and 6 bases respectively, with 11 bases between them. CDR3 sequence reads: CASRSQGAGELFF. As DNA, the CDR3 is TGTGCCAGCAGGTCCCAGGGCGCCGGGGAGCTGTTTTTT.

This clonotype was seen only a few times. Here the CDR3 reads CASSPSGGGTDTQYF. CDR3 coding DNA: TGTGCCAGCAGCCCCAGCGGGGGAGGCACAGATACGCAGTATTTT. The rearrangement uses TRBV6-4 and TRBJ2-3, with 8 nucleotides matching TRBD2. This CDR3 is built from 15 residues. V shed 6 bases and J 1 base; nucleotides not matched to a gene: 6. Looked up from germline, CDR1 is MRHNA and CDR2 is SNTAGT.

This clonotype came up many times. This chain connects TRBV7-2 to TRBJ2-5, with 8 bases lining up with TRBD2. Germline CDR1 is SGHTA and CDR2 is FQGNSA. With V trimmed by 1 base and J by 2 bases, 3 bases remained unmatched. This CDR3 contains 15 residues. The CDR3 DNA reads as TGTGCCAGCAGCTTAGTTCGCGGGGGGCAAGAGACCCAGTACTTC. Translating it yields CASSLVRGGQETQYF.

V and J are TRBV7-3 and TRBJ2-2; the D gene is possibly TRBD1 (5 bases). CDR3 length: 15 residues. The V end was cut by 2 bases, the J end by 5 bases, with 12 bases between. From germline, CDR1 is SGHTA and CDR2 FQGTGA. CDR3 DNA: TGTGCCAGCAGCTTACAGGGTCTCCAAACCGGGGAGCTGTTTTTT. Protein product: CASSLQGLQTGELFF.

The sample holds many counts of this clonotype. The gene calls are TRBV4-2 and TRBJ1-1; possibly TRBD1 for D (6 bases). CDR1 is LGHNA and CDR2 is YNFKEQ in the germline V gene. The length of the CDR3 is 15 residues. V lost 4 bases, J lost 4 bases, and 16 bases lay in between. CDR3 in DNA: TGTGCCAGCAGCCCGCAGGGGCGAGAAGGCACTGAAGCTTTCTTT. Encoded protein: CASSPQGREGTEAFF.

At least ten counts were recorded for this clonotype. DNA for the CDR3: TGCAGCGTTGTGCGGATTCCGAGCTCCTACAATGAGCAGTTCTTC. This codes for CSVVRIPSSYNEQFF. The rearrangement joins TRBV29-1 to TRBJ2-1; unclear D gene. V was shortened by 4 bases and J by 0 bases, with 13 bases between the two germline ends. Per the germline V gene, CDR1 is SQVTM and CDR2 is ANQGSEA. This CDR3 comprises 15 residues.